This T cell receptor beta chain is drawn from a study of cytomegalovirus exposure and HLA in healthy donors. Study context: Of several hundred genotyped donors, 65% to 85% clustered with self-reported Caucasian donors.

The PCR was carried out with 60 Vbeta primers and 13 Jbeta primers. Sequenced by immunoSEQ multiplex PCR; TCRdb stores in-frame clones only, minus some. The table shows 150,000 or so clones, with nearly 80% occurring only once. Whole-study results and caveats: An analysis done earlier found most TCR beta V segments productive about 87% or about 30% of the time.

The length of the CDR3 is 16 residues. Germline V lookup: CDR1 SGHTA, CDR2 FQGTGA. V lost 5 bases and J lost 2; bases outside the gene matches: 8. This cohort consisted of healthy bone marrow donors. On this clone itself: Antigen unknown.

Input material: PBMCs. This receptor was identified in a woman in her thirties or forties in good health and CMV-seronegative. This chain connects TRBV7-3 to TRBJ2-1; 8 bases are a match to TRBD1. The CDR3 DNA reads TGTGCCAGCAGCCCTACCGGGACAGGACCCTACAATGAGCAGTTCTTC. Translation: CASSPTGTGPYNEQFF.